This TCR beta chain was profiled in a study of cytomegalovirus exposure and HLA in healthy donors. Findings and caveats of the study: It was reported that the classifier diagnosed cytomegalovirus status with high specificity and sensitivity in both the original and validation cohorts. CMV antigen specificity was confirmed in vitro for three CMV-associated chains. The listing of about 150 TCR beta chains classed them as cytomegalovirus-associated.

Regarding this clone: Its antigen is still unknown.

Trimming took off 3 bases at V and 1 base at J, with 9 bases between the two ends. CDR3 length: 15 amino acids. Germline values: CDR1 SGHAT, CDR2 FQDESV (reference sequence). Using immunoSEQ multiplex PCR, the repertoire was profiled, and TCRdb retains in-frame clones only, with some absent. Of around 250,000 clones listed, around 90% are singletons. The donors were part of the approximately 120-subject validation cohort, which stood apart from the roughly 700-subject first cohort. The TCR comes from a woman aged 18-29 years in good health and CMV-seronegative. Specimen: PBMCs. The gene calls are TRBV11-1 and TRBJ2-2, with D possibly matching TRBD2 (5 bases). The CDR3 DNA follows: TGTGCCAGCAGCTTTGCGGGCATGAACACCGGGGAGCTGTTTTTT. Its protein product is CASSFAGMNTGELFF. Based on the CDR3 plus reference TRBV11-1 and TRBJ2-2, the full variable domain is EAEVAQSPRYKITEKSQAVAFWCDPISGHATLYWYRQILGQGPELLVQFQDESVVDDSQLPKDRFSAERLKGVDSTLKIQPAELGDSAMYLCASSFAGMNTGELFFGEGSRLTVL.